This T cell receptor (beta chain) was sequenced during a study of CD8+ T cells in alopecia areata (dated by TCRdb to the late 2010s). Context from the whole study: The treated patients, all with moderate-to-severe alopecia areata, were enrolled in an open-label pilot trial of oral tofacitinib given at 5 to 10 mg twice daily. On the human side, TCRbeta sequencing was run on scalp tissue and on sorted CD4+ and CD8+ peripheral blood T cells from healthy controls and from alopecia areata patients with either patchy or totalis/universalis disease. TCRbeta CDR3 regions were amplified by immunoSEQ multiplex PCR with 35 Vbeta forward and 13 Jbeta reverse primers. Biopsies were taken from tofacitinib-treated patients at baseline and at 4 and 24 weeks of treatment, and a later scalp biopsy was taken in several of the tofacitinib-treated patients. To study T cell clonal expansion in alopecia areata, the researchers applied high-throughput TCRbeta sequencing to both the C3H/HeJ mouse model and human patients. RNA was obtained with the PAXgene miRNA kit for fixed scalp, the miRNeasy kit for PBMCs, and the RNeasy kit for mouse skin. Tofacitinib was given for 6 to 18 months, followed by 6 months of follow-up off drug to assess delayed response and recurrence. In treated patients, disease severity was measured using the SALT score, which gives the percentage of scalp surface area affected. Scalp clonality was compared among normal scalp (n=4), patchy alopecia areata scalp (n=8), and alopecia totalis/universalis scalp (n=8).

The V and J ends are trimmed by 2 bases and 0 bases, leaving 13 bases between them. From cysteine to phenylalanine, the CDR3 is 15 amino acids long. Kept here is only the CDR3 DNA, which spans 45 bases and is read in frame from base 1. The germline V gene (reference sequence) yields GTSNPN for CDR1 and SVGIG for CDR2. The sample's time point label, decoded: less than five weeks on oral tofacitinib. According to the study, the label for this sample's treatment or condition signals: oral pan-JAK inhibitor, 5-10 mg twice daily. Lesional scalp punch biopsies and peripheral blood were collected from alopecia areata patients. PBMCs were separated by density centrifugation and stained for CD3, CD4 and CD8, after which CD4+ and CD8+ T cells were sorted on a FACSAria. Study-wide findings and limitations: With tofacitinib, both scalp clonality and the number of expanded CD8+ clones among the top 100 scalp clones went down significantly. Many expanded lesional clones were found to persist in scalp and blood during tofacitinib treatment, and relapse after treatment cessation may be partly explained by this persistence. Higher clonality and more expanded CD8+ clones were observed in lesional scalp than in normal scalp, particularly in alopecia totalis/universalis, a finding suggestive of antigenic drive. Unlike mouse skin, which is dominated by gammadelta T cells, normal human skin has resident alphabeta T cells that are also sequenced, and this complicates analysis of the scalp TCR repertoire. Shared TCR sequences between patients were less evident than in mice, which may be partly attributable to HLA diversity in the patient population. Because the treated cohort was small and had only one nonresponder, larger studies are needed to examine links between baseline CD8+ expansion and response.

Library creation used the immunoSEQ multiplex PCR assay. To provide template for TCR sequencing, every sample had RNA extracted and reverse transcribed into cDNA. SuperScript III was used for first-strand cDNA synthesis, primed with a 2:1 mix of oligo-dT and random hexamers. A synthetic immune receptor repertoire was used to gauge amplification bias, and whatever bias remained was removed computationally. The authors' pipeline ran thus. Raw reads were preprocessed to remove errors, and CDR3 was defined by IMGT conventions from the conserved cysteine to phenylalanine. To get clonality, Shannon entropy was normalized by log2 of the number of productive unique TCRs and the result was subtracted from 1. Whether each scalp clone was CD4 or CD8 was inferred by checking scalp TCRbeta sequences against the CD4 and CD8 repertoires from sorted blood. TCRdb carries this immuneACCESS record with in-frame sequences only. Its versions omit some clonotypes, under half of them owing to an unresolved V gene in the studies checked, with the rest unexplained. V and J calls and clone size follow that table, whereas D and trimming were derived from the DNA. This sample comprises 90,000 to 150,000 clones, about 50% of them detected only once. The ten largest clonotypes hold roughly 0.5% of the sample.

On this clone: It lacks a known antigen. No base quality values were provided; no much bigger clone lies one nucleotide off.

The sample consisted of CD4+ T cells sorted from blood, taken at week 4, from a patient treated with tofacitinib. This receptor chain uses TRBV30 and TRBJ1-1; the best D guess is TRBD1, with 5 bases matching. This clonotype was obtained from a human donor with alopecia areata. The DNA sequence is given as TGTGCCTGGAGTCCCTCCGGGACCTTGAACACTGAAGCTTTCTTT. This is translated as CAWSPSGTLNTEAFF.